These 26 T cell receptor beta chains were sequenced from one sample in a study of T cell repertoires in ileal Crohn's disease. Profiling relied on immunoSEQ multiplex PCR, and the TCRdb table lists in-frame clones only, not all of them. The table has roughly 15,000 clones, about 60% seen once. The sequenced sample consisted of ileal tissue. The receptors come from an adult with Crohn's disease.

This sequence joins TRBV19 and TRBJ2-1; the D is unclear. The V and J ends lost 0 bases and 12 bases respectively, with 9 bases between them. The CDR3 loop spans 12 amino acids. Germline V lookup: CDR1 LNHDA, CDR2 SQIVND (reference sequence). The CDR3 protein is CASSIDSKPQFF. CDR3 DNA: TGTGCCAGTAGTATAGATTCGAAGCCGCAGTTCTTC.

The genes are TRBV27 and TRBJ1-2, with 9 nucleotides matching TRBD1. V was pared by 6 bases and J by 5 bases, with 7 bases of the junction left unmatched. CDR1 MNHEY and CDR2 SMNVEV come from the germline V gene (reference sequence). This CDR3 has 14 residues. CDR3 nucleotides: TGTGCCAGCAGACCGGGACAGGGATGGTATGGCTACACCTTC. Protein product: CASRPGQGWYGYTF.

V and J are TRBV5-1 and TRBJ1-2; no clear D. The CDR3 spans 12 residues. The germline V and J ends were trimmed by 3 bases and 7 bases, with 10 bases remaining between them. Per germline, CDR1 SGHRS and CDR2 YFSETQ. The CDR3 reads CASSSSLGGYTF. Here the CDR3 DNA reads TGCGCCAGCAGCTCTAGTTTAGGTGGCTACACCTTC.

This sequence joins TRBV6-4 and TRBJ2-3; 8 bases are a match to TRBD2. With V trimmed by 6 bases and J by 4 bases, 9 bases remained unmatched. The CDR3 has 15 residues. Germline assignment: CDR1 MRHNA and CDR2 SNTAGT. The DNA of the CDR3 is TGTGCCAGCAGACTTAGCGGGGCGGAAGCAGATACGCAGTATTTT. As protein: CASRLSGAEADTQYF.

The CDR3 DNA is TGTGCCAGCAGCTTAGGAGGAGGTAGCGGGCCCTACAATGAGCAGTTCTTC. This codes for CASSLGGGSGPYNEQFF. The chain employs TRBV7-6 and TRBJ2-1; 7 bases line up with TRBD2. Germline CDR1 reads SGHVS; CDR2 reads FNYEAQ. The V segment lost 1 base and the J segment 2 bases; nucleotides outside the gene matches: 8. The CDR3 extends over 17 amino acids.

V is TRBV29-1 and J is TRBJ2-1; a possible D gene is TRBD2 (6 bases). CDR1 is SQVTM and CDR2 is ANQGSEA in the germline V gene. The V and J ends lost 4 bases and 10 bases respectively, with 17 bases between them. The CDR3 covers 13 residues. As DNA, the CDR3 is TGCAGCGTTGGGGTGGGGGGTCTGTCGGAGCAGTTCTTC. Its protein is CSVGVGGLSEQFF.

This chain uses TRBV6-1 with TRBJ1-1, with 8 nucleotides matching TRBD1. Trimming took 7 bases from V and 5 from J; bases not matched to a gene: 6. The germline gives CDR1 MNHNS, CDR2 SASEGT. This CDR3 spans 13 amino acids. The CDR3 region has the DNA TGTGCCAGCACCCAGGGGGCGCTTACTGAAGCTTTCTTT. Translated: CASTQGALTEAFF.

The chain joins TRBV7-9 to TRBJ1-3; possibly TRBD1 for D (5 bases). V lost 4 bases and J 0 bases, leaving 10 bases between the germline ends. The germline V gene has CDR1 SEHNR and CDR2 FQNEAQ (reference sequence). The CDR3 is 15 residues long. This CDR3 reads CASSSLTDSGNTIYF. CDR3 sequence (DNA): TGTGCCAGCAGCTCCCTGACAGACTCTGGAAACACCATATATTTT.

The CDR3 region is CASSEMSQAGRTNEKLFF. DNA of the CDR3: TGTGCCAGCAGTGAAATGAGTCAGGCAGGGAGGACTAATGAAAAACTGTTTTTT. This chain connects TRBV25-1 to TRBJ1-4, with D tentatively TRBD1 (5 bases). The CDR3 runs to 18 residues. Trimming took 2 bases from V and 2 from J, leaving 18 bases between them. CDR1 MGHDK and CDR2 SYGVNS come from the germline V gene.

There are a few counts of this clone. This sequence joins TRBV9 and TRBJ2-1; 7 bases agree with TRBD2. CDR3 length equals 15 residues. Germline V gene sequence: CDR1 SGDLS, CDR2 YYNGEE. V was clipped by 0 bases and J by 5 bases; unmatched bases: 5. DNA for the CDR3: TGTGCCAGCAGCGTAGATGGGAGGGAAAACAATGAGCAGTTCTTC. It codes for CASSVDGRENNEQFF.

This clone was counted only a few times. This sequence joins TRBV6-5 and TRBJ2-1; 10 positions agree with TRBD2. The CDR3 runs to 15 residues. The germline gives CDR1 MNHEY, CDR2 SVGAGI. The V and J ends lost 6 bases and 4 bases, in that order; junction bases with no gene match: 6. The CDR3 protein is CASRLSGRTYNEQFF. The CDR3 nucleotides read TGTGCCAGCAGACTTAGCGGGAGGACTTACAATGAGCAGTTCTTC.

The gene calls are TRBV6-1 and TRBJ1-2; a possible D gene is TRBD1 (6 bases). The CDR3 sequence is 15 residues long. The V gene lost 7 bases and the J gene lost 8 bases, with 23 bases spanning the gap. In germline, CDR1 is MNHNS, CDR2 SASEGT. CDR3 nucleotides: TGTGCCAGCATTCTTTTAGGGGGTAACTGGCGGGGCTACACCTTC. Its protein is CASILLGGNWRGYTF.

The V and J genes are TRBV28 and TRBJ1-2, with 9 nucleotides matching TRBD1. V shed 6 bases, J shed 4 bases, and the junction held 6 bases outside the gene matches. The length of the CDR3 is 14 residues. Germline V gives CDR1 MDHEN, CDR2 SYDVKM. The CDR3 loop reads CASSLGQGSYGYTF. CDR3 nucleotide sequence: TGTGCCAGCAGCCTCGGACAGGGGAGCTATGGCTACACCTTC.

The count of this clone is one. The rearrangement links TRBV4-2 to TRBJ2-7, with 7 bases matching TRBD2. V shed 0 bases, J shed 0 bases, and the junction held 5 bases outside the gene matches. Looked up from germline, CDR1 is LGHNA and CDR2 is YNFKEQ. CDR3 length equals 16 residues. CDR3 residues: CASSQDYGGSSYEQYF. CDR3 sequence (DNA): TGTGCCAGCAGCCAAGATTATGGCGGGAGCTCCTACGAGCAGTACTTC.

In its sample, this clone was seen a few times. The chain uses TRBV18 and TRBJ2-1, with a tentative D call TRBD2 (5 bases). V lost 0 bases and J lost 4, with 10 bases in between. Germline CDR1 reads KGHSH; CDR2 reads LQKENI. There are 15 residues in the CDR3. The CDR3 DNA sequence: TGTGCCAGCTCACCACCGGAGGTTCCTTACAATGAGCAGTTCTTC. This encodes CASSPPEVPYNEQFF. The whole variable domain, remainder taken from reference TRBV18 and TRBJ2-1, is NAGVMQNPRHLVRRRGQEARLRCSPMKGHSHVYWYRQLPEEGLKFMVYLQKENIIDESGMPKERFSAEFPKEGPSILRIQQVVRGDSAAYFCASSPPEVPYNEQFFGPGTRLTVL.

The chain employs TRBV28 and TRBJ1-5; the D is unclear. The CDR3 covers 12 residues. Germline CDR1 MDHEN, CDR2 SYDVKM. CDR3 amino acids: CATTTHNQPQHF. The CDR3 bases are TGTGCAACCACCACACACAATCAGCCCCAGCATTTT. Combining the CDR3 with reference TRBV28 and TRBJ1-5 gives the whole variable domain DVKVTQSSRYLVKRTGEKVFLECVQDMDHENMFWYRQDPGLGLRLIYFSYDVKMKEKGDIPEGYSVSREKKERFSLILESASTNQTSMYLCATTTHNQPQHFGDGTRLSIL.

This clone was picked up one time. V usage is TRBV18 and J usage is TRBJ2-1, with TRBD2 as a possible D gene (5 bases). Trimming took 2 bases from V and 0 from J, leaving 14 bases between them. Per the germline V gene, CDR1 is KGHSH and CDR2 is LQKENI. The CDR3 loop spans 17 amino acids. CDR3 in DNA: TGTGCCAGCTCACCAAATGGAGGAATCAGCTCCTACAATGAGCAGTTCTTC. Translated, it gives CASSPNGGISSYNEQFF.

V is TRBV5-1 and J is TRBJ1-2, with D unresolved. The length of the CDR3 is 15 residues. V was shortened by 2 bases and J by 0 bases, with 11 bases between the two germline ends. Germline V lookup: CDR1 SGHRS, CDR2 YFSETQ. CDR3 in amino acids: CASSFSGGSNYGYTF. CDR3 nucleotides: TGCGCCAGCAGCTTTTCAGGAGGATCTAACTATGGCTACACCTTC.

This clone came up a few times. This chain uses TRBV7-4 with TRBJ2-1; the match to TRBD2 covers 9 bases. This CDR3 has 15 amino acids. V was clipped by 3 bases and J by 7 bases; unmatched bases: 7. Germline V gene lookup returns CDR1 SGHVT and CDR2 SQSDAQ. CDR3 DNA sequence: TGTGCCAGCAGCTTGGCCGGGACTAGCAGTAATGAGCAGTTCTTC. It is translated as CASSLAGTSSNEQFF.

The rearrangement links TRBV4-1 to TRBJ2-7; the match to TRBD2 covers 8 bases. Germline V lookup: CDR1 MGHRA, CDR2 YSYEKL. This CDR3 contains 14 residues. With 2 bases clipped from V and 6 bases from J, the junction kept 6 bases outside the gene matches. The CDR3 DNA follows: TGCGCCAGCAGCCAATTCGGGAGGGCCGGCGAGCAGTACTTC. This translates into CASSQFGRAGEQYF.

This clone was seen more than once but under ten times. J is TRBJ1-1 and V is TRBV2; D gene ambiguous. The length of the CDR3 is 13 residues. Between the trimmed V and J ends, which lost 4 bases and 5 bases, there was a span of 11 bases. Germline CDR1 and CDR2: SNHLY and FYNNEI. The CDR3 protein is CASSGLSGTEAFF. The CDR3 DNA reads TGTGCCAGCAGTGGACTGTCGGGGACTGAAGCTTTCTTT. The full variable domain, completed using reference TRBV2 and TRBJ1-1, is EPEVTQTPSHQVTQMGQEVILRCVPISNHLYFYWYRQILGQKVEFLVSFYNNEISEKSEIFDDQFSVERPDGSNFTLKIRSTKLEDSAMYFCASSGLSGTEAFFGQGTRLTVV.

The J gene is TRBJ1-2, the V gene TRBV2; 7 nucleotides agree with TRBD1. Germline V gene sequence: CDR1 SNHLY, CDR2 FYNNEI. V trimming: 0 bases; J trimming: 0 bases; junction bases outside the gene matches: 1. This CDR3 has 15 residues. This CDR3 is CASSEATGSNYGYTF. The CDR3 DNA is TGTGCCAGCAGTGAAGCGACAGGGTCTAACTATGGCTACACCTTC.

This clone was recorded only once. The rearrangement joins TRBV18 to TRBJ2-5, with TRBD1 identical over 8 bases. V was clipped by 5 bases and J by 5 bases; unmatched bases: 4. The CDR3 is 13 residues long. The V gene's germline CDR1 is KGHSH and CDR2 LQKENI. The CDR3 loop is CASSSGGGETQYF. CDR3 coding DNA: TGTGCCAGCTCATCAGGGGGCGGGGAGACCCAGTACTTC.

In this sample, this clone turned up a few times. The CDR3 nucleotides are TGCGCCAGCAACAAGGGAGGCGGAACCTATAATGAAAAACTGTTTTTT. It specifies CASNKGGGTYNEKLFF. J is TRBJ1-4 and V is TRBV10-2; D is unclear. The germline CDR1 and CDR2 sequences are WSHSY and SAAADI. The CDR3 runs to 16 residues. V was pared by 7 bases and J by 4 bases, with 19 bases between.

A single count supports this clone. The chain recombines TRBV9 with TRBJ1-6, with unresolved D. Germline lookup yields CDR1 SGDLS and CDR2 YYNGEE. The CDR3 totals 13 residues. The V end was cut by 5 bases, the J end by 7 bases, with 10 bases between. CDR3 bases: TGTGCCAGCAGTCAAAAGAGCAATTCACCCCTCCACTTT. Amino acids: CASSQKSNSPLHF.

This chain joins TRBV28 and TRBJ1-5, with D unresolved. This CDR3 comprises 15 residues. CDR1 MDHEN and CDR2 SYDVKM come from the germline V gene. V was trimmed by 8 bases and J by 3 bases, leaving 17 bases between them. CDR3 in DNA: TGTGCCAGCCTGGAGGCAGCCACTATCAATCAGCCCCAGCATTTT. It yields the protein CASLEAATINQPQHF.